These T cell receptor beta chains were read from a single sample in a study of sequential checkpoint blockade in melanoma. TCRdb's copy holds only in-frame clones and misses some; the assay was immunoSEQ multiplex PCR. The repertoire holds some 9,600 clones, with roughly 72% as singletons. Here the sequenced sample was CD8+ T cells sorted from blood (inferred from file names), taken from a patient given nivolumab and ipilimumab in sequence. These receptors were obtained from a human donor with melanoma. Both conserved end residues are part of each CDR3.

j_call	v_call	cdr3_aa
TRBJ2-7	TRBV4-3	CASSQDRSSYEQYF
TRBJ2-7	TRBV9	CASSPRERGAPHEQYF
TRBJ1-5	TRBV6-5	CATRQGRNQPQHF
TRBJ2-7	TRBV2	CASTGRGLNEQYF
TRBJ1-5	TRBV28	CASSSYRGSNQPQHF
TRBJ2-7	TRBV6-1	CASSEVRWSYEQYF
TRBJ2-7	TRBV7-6	CASSLADGSSYEQYF
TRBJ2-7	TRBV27	CASPQGAAGVKQYF
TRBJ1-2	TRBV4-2	CASSQDSAGGGFGYTF
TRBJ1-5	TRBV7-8	CASSLSAGWDQPQHF
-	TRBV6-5	CASSLAGEYSYEQYF
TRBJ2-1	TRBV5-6	CASSLNRVLTYNEQFF
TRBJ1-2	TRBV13	CASSLDGRGYGYTF
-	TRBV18	CASSPPAAGIEQYF
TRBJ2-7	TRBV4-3	CASSHTTASSYEQYF
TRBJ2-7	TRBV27	CASSFDRVTGSEQYF
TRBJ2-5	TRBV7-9	CASSLDALDAEETQYF
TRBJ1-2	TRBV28	CASSPRGWSNYGYTF